The clone carrying this T cell receptor beta chain was counted once. This entry is derived from a study of blood T cell repertoires in COVID-19. For the study at large: PBMCs, B-cell-depleted T cells, or T cells were the source of the cDNA or gDNA that made up the material.

Germline CDR1 is SGDLS and CDR2 is YYNGEE. V lost 2 bases and J 1 base, leaving 9 bases between the germline ends. The CDR3 runs 14 residues. The authors' processing: Amplification of reference gene primers was used by the study to estimate nucleated cell counts. The data were produced by immunoSEQ multiplex PCR, yet TCRdb's version contains in-frame clones alone and is incomplete. Clone size and V and J calls were adopted from that table, with D and trimming inferred from the DNA. The sample includes some 160,000 clones, 60% to 80% of them seen just once. The chain uses TRBV9 and TRBJ1-1, with a tentative D call TRBD1 (6 bases). Sample: peripheral blood. This clonotype was obtained from a middle-aged man with active or convalescent COVID-19. The CDR3 DNA sequence: TGTGCCAGCAGCGTCGGACAGACGAACACTGAAGCTTTCTTT. Amino acids: CASSVGQTNTEAFF.